This is a list of T cell receptor beta chains from one sample in a study of robustness of blood B and T cell sequencing. One entry per CDR3 protein, called by TCRdb with MiXCR from the PCR reads. This table holds about 1,300 distinct CDR3 sequences, around 69% found once. Sequencing was carried out using peripheral blood. The source is a human donor in good health. The CDR3 runs from the conserved cysteine through the conserved F or W. A D gene is named only where the DNA matches it firmly. Clone size appears in some rows only: once, few, many, or a class for an expanded clone.

V gene,clone size,D gene,J gene,CDR3 protein,CDR3 DNA
TRBV3-1,NA,NA,TRBJ2-7,CASSPVRGEQYF,TGTGCCAGCAGCCCTGTCCGGGGCGAGCAGTACTTC
TRBV5-6,NA,NA,TRBJ1-2,CASSLALASAGYTF,TGTGCCAGCAGCTTGGCTCTGGCTTCTGCGGGCTACACCTTC
TRBV11-1,NA,NA,TRBJ2-3,CASSLLDSSSSTDTQYF,TGTGCCAGCAGCCTGTTAGACAGCAGCTCTAGCACAGATACGCAGTATTTT
TRBV7-6,once,NA,TRBJ2-7,CASSLSSGTEGHEQYF,TGTGCCAGCAGCTTATCCTCCGGGACGGAGGGGCACGAGCAGTACTTC
TRBV19,NA,NA,TRBJ1-5,CASSTVRGTLNQPQHF,TGTGCCAGTAGTACGGTACGGGGAACGCTCAATCAGCCCCAGCATTTT
TRBV28,NA,NA,TRBJ1-2,CASSPQTVSIYGYTF,TGTGCCAGCAGTCCCCAGACAGTGTCAATCTATGGCTACACCTTC
TRBV4-2,NA,NA,TRBJ2-7,CASSQDSYEQYF,TGTGCCAGCAGCCAAGACAGCTACGAGCAGTACTTC
TRBV30,few,NA,TRBJ2-1,CAWSEVKGRVGRWNEQFF,TGTGCCTGGAGTGAGGTTAAGGGGCGCGTCGGACGGTGGAATGAGCAGTTCTTC
TRBV6-1,NA,NA,TRBJ1-1,CASSEDFPSAFF,TGTGCCAGCAGTGAAGATTTCCCCTCCGCTTTCTTT
TRBV30,NA,NA,TRBJ1-1,CAWSWGGEAFF,TGTGCCTGGAGCTGGGGCGGAGAAGCTTTCTTT
TRBV12-3/TRBV12-4,NA,TRBD1,TRBJ1-5,CASSLRTGGDQPQHF,TGTGCCAGCAGTTTAAGGACAGGGGGGGATCAGCCCCAGCATTTT
TRBV7-6,NA,TRBD2,TRBJ2-1,CASSLAQRGNEQFF,TGTGCCAGCAGCTTAGCGCAGCGGGGTAATGAGCAGTTCTTC
TRBV6-1,NA,NA,TRBJ2-3,CASSGPGRNTQYF,TGTGCCAGCAGTGGTCCGGGGCGGAATACGCAGTATTTT
TRBV10-3,once,TRBD2,TRBJ2-3,CAISASGSTDTQYF,TGTGCCATCAGTGCTAGCGGGAGCACAGATACGCAGTATTTT
TRBV18,NA,NA,TRBJ1-1,CASSPADLNTEAFF,TGTGCCAGCTCACCGGCAGACTTGAACACTGAAGCTTTCTTT
TRBV10-1,few,NA,TRBJ1-2,CASSMDGSYGYTF,TGCGCCAGCAGTATGGACGGATCTTATGGCTACACCTTC
TRBV5-6,few,NA,TRBJ1-2,CASTLRGFRSGYTF,TGTGCCAGCACACTCAGAGGATTCCGAAGTGGCTACACCTTC
TRBV10-3,NA,TRBD1,TRBJ1-2,CAISGRQGGYGYTF,TGTGCCATCAGTGGACGACAGGGGGGCTATGGCTACACCTTC
TRBV6-5,NA,TRBD1,TRBJ1-3,CASSYWPPGQLPSGNTIYF,TGTGCCAGCAGTTACTGGCCACCGGGACAGTTACCTTCTGGAAACACCATATATTTT
TRBV11-1,NA,NA,TRBJ1-2,CASSSLTGLPTF,TGTGCCAGCAGCTCGCTGACAGGCCTTCCGACCTTC
TRBV10-3,NA,NA,TRBJ2-7,CAISESGTQQYF,TGTGCCATCAGTGAGTCGGGGACCCAGCAGTACTTC
TRBV15,once,NA,TRBJ1-1,CATSARPMNTEAFF,TGTGCCACCAGCGCACGTCCGATGAACACTGAAGCTTTCTTT
TRBV20-1,NA,NA,TRBJ2-5,CSAGPGSGETQYF,TGCAGTGCTGGCCCCGGGAGTGGAGAGACCCAGTACTTC
TRBV19,NA,NA,TRBJ1-5,CASRARGDRNQPQHF,TGTGCCAGTAGGGCCAGGGGAGATCGCAATCAGCCCCAGCATTTT
TRBV11-1,large,NA,TRBJ1-3,CASSLGILGDTIYF,TGTGCCAGCAGCTTAGGCATATTGGGGGACACCATATATTTT
TRBV6-1,NA,TRBD2,TRBJ2-3,CASRTTAGASTDTQYF,TGTGCCAGCAGAACAACAGCGGGGGCTTCCACAGATACGCAGTATTTT
TRBV4-1,NA,NA,TRBJ2-7,CASSQPQGSHEQYF,TGCGCCAGCAGCCAACCACAGGGTTCCCACGAGCAGTACTTC
TRBV7-6,hyperexpanded,TRBD1,TRBJ2-7,CASSGDRAYEQYF,TGTGCCAGCAGCGGGGACAGGGCCTACGAGCAGTACTTC
TRBV5-5,NA,NA,TRBJ2-1,CASSLDSYNEQFF,TGTGCCAGCAGCCTCGACAGTTACAATGAGCAGTTCTTC
TRBV3-1,NA,NA,TRBJ2-7,CASSGDAYEQYF,TGTGCCAGCAGCGGGGACGCCTACGAGCAGTACTTC
TRBV11-1,NA,TRBD2,TRBJ2-3,CASSRGLAGTYTDTQYF,TGTGCCAGCAGCCGCGGACTAGCGGGGACTTACACAGATACGCAGTATTTT
TRBV6-1,NA,NA,TRBJ2-1,CASTTRDEQFF,TGTGCCAGCACCACCAGGGATGAGCAGTTCTTC
TRBV7-9,NA,NA,TRBJ1-1,CASTTWWTEAFF,TGTGCCAGCACCACTTGGTGGACTGAAGCTTTCTTT
TRBV7-9,NA,TRBD2,TRBJ2-3,CASSQGTSGGPLADTQYF,TGTGCCAGCAGCCAGGGGACTAGCGGGGGCCCGCTCGCAGATACGCAGTATTTT
TRBV6-1,NA,TRBD1,TRBJ2-1,CASSPPGQGVNEQFF,TGTGCCAGCAGTCCACCGGGACAGGGAGTCAATGAGCAGTTCTTC
TRBV4-2,NA,NA,TRBJ2-7,CASSPQGDEQYF,TGTGCCAGCAGCCCACAGGGTGACGAGCAGTACTTC
TRBV4-1,NA,TRBD1,TRBJ2-7,CASSNPGQGVHEQYF,TGCGCCAGCAGCAATCCGGGACAGGGGGTCCACGAGCAGTACTTC
TRBV2,NA,NA,TRBJ2-1,CASSRDTGIQFF,TGTGCCAGCAGCAGAGACACAGGGATCCAGTTCTTC
TRBV30,NA,NA,TRBJ2-7,CAWSPMTGASYEQYF,TGTGCCTGGAGTCCCATGACTGGTGCCTCCTACGAGCAGTACTTC
TRBV29-1,NA,NA,TRBJ1-2,CSVDSGPGGGYTF,TGCAGCGTCGATTCGGGACCCGGAGGTGGCTACACCTTC
TRBV29-1,NA,TRBD2,TRBJ2-1,CSVMGLAGGSSYNEQFF,TGCAGCGTCATGGGACTAGCGGGGGGCAGCTCCTACAATGAGCAGTTCTTC
TRBV6-6,NA,NA,TRBJ1-4,CASRGTTNEKLFF,TGTGCCAGCCGGGGGACAACTAATGAAAAACTGTTTTTT
TRBV7-2,NA,TRBD1,TRBJ1-1,CASSSWDREGRDTEAFF,TGTGCCAGCAGCTCATGGGACAGGGAAGGGAGGGACACTGAAGCTTTCTTT
TRBV30,NA,TRBD1,TRBJ2-7,CALWTGYYEQYF,TGTGCCCTCTGGACAGGGTACTACGAGCAGTACTTC
TRBV10-3,NA,NA,TRBJ1-2,CAISDWRPYGYTF,TGTGCCATCAGTGATTGGCGGCCCTATGGCTACACCTTC
TRBV7-9,NA,TRBD2,TRBJ2-7,CASSLSVGSGEYEQYF,TGTGCCAGCAGCTTGTCGGTTGGTAGCGGGGAGTACGAGCAGTACTTC
TRBV10-3,few,TRBD1,TRBJ2-5,CAISPGQTSPAGETQYF,TGTGCCATCAGTCCGGGACAGACCTCACCGGCCGGGGAGACCCAGTACTTC
TRBV29-1,NA,TRBD1,TRBJ2-1,CSGQGQGPRQFF,TGCAGCGGCCAGGGACAGGGTCCAAGGCAGTTCTTC
TRBV15,NA,NA,TRBJ1-2,CATRSGDANYGYTF,TGTGCCACTCGCTCGGGTGACGCTAACTATGGCTACACCTTC
TRBV19,NA,NA,TRBJ2-1,CASRAGISSYNEQFF,TGTGCCAGTAGAGCCGGGATCTCAAGTTACAATGAGCAGTTCTTC
TRBV2,NA,NA,TRBJ2-2,CASRWTDTGELFF,TGTGCCAGCAGGTGGACTGACACCGGGGAGCTGTTTTTT
TRBV24-1,NA,NA,TRBJ2-5,CATSDFRTNQETQYF,TGTGCCACCAGTGATTTTCGGACAAATCAAGAGACCCAGTACTTC
TRBV4-2,NA,NA,TRBJ2-6,CASSPVASGANVLTF,TGTGCCAGCAGCCCGGTTGCCTCTGGGGCCAACGTCCTGACTTTC
TRBV5-5,NA,NA,TRBJ2-7,CASSLGGSSYEQYF,TGTGCCAGCAGCTTGGGGGGGTCCTCCTACGAGCAGTACTTC